The source of this T cell receptor (beta chain) is a study of vaccination effects on CD4 cells after COVID-19. In the ViraFEST assay, antigen-specific CD4+ clonotypes were identified by expansion after peptide-pool stimulation. Isolation of CD4+ T cells took place after approximately 10 days of culture. None of these healthy vaccinees had been infected with SARS-CoV-2 before vaccination. Days 3 and 7 were when half the medium was replaced with IL-2 medium. The CDR3 consists of 17 residues. Trimming took 4 bases from V and 6 from J; bases not matched to a gene: 16. The germline V gene encodes CDR1 SGHDN and CDR2 FVKESK. A remark on this clone: Antigen unknown.

Generated by immunoSEQ multiplex PCR, the TCRdb table keeps only in-frame clones and is missing some. The profile covers over 55,000 clones, with over 70% appearing a single time and 3.5% to 4.5% taken by the ten largest. Points from the study as a whole: Clones of infection and vaccine origin contracted markedly late after vaccination.

Sequencing used CD4+ T cells from PBMCs cultured with HCoV-OC43 spike peptides, obtained before COVID-19 vaccination. Subset specified: HCoV-OC43 spike overlapping peptide pool stimulation. The rearrangement joins TRBV14 to TRBJ2-5, with TRBD1 matching over 8 bases. The TCR was taken from a human donor who received a COVID-19 vaccine. The CDR3 reads CASSPKWDRSNGKTQYF. The CDR3 DNA is TGTGCCAGCAGCCCTAAATGGGACAGGAGTAACGGTAAGACCCAGTACTTC.